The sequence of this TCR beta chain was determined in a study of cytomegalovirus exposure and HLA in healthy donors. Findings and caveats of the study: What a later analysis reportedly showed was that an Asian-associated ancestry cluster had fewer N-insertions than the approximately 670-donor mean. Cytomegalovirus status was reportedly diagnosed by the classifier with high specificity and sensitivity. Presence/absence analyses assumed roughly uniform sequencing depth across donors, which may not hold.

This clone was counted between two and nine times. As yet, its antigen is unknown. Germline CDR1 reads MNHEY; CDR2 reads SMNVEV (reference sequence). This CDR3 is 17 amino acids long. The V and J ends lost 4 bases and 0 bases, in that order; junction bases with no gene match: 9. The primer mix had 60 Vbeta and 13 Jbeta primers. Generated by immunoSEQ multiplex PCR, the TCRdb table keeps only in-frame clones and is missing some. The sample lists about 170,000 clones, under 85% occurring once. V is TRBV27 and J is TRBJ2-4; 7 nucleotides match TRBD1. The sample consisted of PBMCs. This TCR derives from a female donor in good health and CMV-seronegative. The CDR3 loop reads CASSSGTALLAKNIQYF. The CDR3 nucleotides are TGTGCCAGCAGTTCCGGGACAGCCCTCCTAGCCAAAAACATTCAGTACTTC.